These 29 T cell receptor beta chains share one sample of origin, sequenced in a study of response to subunit inactivated influenza vaccine. TCRdb passed the RT-PCR reads through MiXCR, listing each CDR3 protein once. The table lists roughly 180,000 distinct CDR3 sequences, 7.5% to 10% of them singletons. The input for sequencing was non-naive T cells sorted from PBMCs, taken on the day of vaccination. These receptors all come from a man aged 45-60 years who received an inactivated influenza vaccine.

This clonotype was found many times. The chain carries TRBV5-1 and TRBJ1-1; D gene unclear. Germline lookup yields CDR1 SGHRS and CDR2 YFSETQ. Trimming took off 4 bases at V and 1 base at J, with 8 bases between the two ends. This CDR3 has 13 residues. The chain's CDR3 is CASSLTRNTEAFF. The CDR3 DNA sequence: TGCGCCAGCAGCCTAACAAGGAACACTGAAGCTTTCTTT. Filled out from reference TRBV5-1 and TRBJ1-1, the complete variable domain reads KAGVTQTPRYLIKTRGQQVTLSCSPISGHRSVSWYQQTPGQGLQFLFEYFSETQRNKGNFPGRFSGRQFSNSRSEMNVSTLELGDSALYLCASSLTRNTEAFFGQGTRLTVV.

This clonotype turned up a few times. The rearrangement uses TRBV20-1 and TRBJ2-1; 8 nucleotides align to TRBD2. Germline CDR1 and CDR2: DFQATT and SNEGSKA (reference sequence). With V trimmed by 6 bases and J by 5 bases, 9 bases remained unmatched. CDR3 size: 14 residues. The CDR3 reads CSAQRGGRDNEQFF. In nucleotides, the CDR3 is TGCAGTGCCCAGCGCGGGGGGAGGGACAATGAGCAGTTCTTC.

At least ten counts were recorded for this clonotype. The rearrangement links TRBV10-3 to TRBJ2-1; no reliable D call. Between the trimmed V and J ends, which lost 6 bases and 1 base, there was a span of 7 bases. Germline loops: CDR1 ENHRY, CDR2 SYGVKD. The CDR3 loop spans 13 amino acids. The CDR3 protein is CAIRGGSYNEQFF. The CDR3 DNA sequence: TGTGCCATCAGAGGTGGGTCCTACAATGAGCAGTTCTTC.

Ten or more counts support this clonotype. This sequence joins TRBV24-1 and TRBJ2-7; TRBD1 is a possible D gene (6 bases). CDR3 length: 13 amino acids. V lost 6 bases to trimming and J lost 2 bases, with 10 bases between them. CDR1 and CDR2 from the germline V gene are KGHDR and SFDVKD. The CDR3 DNA is TGTGCCACCAGTCCCAGGGGCACCTACGAGCAGTACTTC. Translated, it gives CATSPRGTYEQYF.

J is TRBJ2-4 and V is TRBV29-1; 13 bases are a match to TRBD2. The CDR3 runs 15 residues. V dropped 4 bases and J dropped 3; count of bases not matched to a gene: 3. The germline CDR1 and CDR2 sequences are SQVTM and ANQGSEA. The chain's CDR3 is CSVGLAGGGKNIQYF. The CDR3 region has the DNA TGCAGCGTTGGACTAGCGGGAGGAGGCAAAAACATTCAGTACTTC.

This chain links TRBV20-1 with TRBJ1-5; TRBD1 might be the D (6 bases). Trimming shortened V by 3 bases and J by 0 bases, and 15 bases separated the two germline ends. Germline CDR1 is DFQATT and CDR2 is SNEGSKA (reference sequence). This CDR3 has 16 amino acids. The CDR3 DNA reads as TGCAGTGCTAGGACCGGGGGCTGGGGTAGCAATCAGCCCCAGCATTTT. It yields the protein CSARTGGWGSNQPQHF.

At least ten counts were recorded for this clonotype. The gene calls are TRBV18 and TRBJ2-5, with 7 bases aligning to TRBD1. Germline V gene lookup returns CDR1 KGHSH and CDR2 LQKENI. J was trimmed by 5 bases and V by 5 bases; bases with no gene match: 8. CDR3 length: 14 amino acids. CDR3 nucleotide sequence: TGTGCCAGCTCATCCATACAGGGGACGGAGACCCAGTACTTC. Protein: CASSSIQGTETQYF. The complete variable domain, with remaining parts taken from reference TRBV18 and TRBJ2-5, reads NAGVMQNPRHLVRRRGQEARLRCSPMKGHSHVYWYRQLPEEGLKFMVYLQKENIIDESGMPKERFSAEFPKEGPSILRIQQVVRGDSAAYFCASSSIQGTETQYFGPGTRLLVL.

This clonotype occurred a few times. V gene TRBV20-1 combines with J gene TRBJ1-1; 10 nucleotides agree with TRBD1. The CDR3 is 15 residues long. J lost 4 bases, V lost 1 base, and 6 bases had no gene match. In germline, CDR1 is DFQATT, CDR2 SNEGSKA (reference sequence). The CDR3 sequence: CSARALTGGGTEAFF. The CDR3 DNA is TGCAGTGCTAGAGCCTTGACAGGGGGCGGCACTGAAGCTTTCTTT.

V is TRBV6-1 and J is TRBJ2-7; 9 bases match TRBD1. Germline assignment: CDR1 MNHNS and CDR2 SASEGT. The CDR3 has 14 amino acids. After removal of 6 bases from V and 3 bases from J, the junction contained 6 bases not matched to a gene. For the CDR3, the DNA is TGTGCCAGCAGAGACGACAGGGGGGTCTACGAGCAGTACTTC. This codes for CASRDDRGVYEQYF.

This clonotype appeared a few times. The chain couples TRBV2 to TRBJ2-1; TRBD2 matches 8 bases. In germline, CDR1 is SNHLY, CDR2 FYNNEI. V shed 7 bases, J shed 4 bases, and the junction held 6 bases outside the gene matches. This CDR3 has 14 amino acids. This chain's CDR3 is CASKSGGLYNEQFF. CDR3 nucleotides: TGTGCCAGCAAAAGCGGGGGCTTGTACAATGAGCAGTTCTTC.

This clonotype occurred many times. The CDR3 DNA reads TGCAGTGCTACTCCCATTACCGGGACAGGGGACAATGAGCAGTTCTTC. Translated: CSATPITGTGDNEQFF. J is TRBJ2-1 and V is TRBV20-1; TRBD1 aligns across 10 bases. Germline V gene data show CDR1 as DFQATT and CDR2 as SNEGSKA (reference sequence). Losses at the gene ends were 4 bases for V and 5 bases for J; bases not matched to a gene: 11. The CDR3 runs to 16 residues.

This clonotype has a count of ten or more. The chain employs TRBV5-5 and TRBJ2-7; tentatively, D is TRBD2 (6 bases). Germline assignment: CDR1 SGHKS and CDR2 YYEKEE (reference sequence). CDR3 length: 16 amino acids. V shed 4 bases and J shed 2 bases, with 19 bases lying between them. CDR3 coding DNA: TGTGCCAGCAGCAGGCTGGGGGGTGACGGAGCCTACGAGCAGTACTTC. It codes for CASSRLGGDGAYEQYF.

This clonotype was counted a few times. The V call is TRBV29-1, the J call TRBJ2-2; 9 bases line up with TRBD1. The V and J ends lost 4 bases and 7 bases, in that order; junction bases with no gene match: 7. From germline, CDR1 is SQVTM and CDR2 ANQGSEA. The CDR3 sequence is 14 residues long. The CDR3 DNA sequence: TGCAGCGTTGGGGGGAACAGGGGGCACGGGGAGCTGTTTTTT. Its protein product is CSVGGNRGHGELFF.

This clonotype has more than one count but fewer than ten. This chain uses TRBV12-3 or TRBV12-4 with TRBJ2-5; 13 nucleotides match TRBD2. The CDR3 has 16 amino acids. Losses at the gene ends were 6 bases for V and 5 bases for J; bases not matched to a gene: 9. CDR3 in DNA: TGTGCCAGCAGCCCTGGGGGACTAGCGGGGAGGGAGACCCAGTACTTC. This encodes CASSPGGLAGRETQYF.

This clonotype was detected ten times or more. V and J are TRBV4-3 and TRBJ1-2; unclear D gene. The CDR3 is made up of 15 amino acids. V was clipped by 4 bases and J by 4 bases, with 16 bases between them. Germline V gene sequence: CDR1 LGHNA, CDR2 YSLEER. The CDR3 DNA reads as TGCGCCAGCAGCCCTGACAAGGCGGCCTTCTATGGCTACACCTTC. This gives the protein CASSPDKAAFYGYTF.

DNA of the CDR3: TGTGCCAGCAGCCAATTCCTGAACTACGAGCAGTACTTC. As protein: CASSQFLNYEQYF. The V gene is TRBV4-2, the J gene TRBJ2-7; D gene ambiguous. Germline V gene sequence: CDR1 LGHNA, CDR2 YNFKEQ. The CDR3 consists of 13 residues. V lost 2 bases and J 3 bases, leaving 8 bases between the germline ends.

The V and J genes are TRBV5-6 and TRBJ1-4, with D perhaps TRBD1 (5 bases). Germline V gene lookup returns CDR1 SGHDT and CDR2 YYEEEE. V lost 0 bases and J 8 bases, leaving 14 bases between the germline ends. This CDR3 is 15 amino acids long. The CDR3, as DNA: TGTGCCAGCAGCTTGGGACAGCTGCGGGGGGAAAAACTGTTTTTT. Its translation: CASSLGQLRGEKLFF.

This clonotype was detected a few times. This chain joins TRBV5-1 and TRBJ2-5; 11 positions agree with TRBD1. The CDR3 is 15 residues long. V shed 4 bases, J shed 5 bases, and the junction held 7 bases outside the gene matches. The germline gives CDR1 SGHRS, CDR2 YFSETQ. CDR3: CASSTRTGGWETQYF. CDR3 DNA: TGCGCCAGCAGCACCCGGACAGGGGGCTGGGAGACCCAGTACTTC.

This clonotype occurred a few times. The V call is TRBV20-1, the J call TRBJ1-5; tentative D call: TRBD1 (5 bases). The germline gives CDR1 DFQATT, CDR2 SNEGSKA (reference sequence). The CDR3 totals 12 residues. The CDR3 loop is CSAYRGWPPQHF. CDR3 nucleotide sequence: TGCAGCGCCTACCGGGGGTGGCCGCCCCAGCATTTT.

The rearrangement uses TRBV7-2 and TRBJ2-2; D uncertain. CDR3 length: 15 amino acids. CDR1 and CDR2 (germline): SGHTA, FQGNSA. The V end lost 1 base, the J end lost 1 base, and 7 bases lay between the germline ends. For the CDR3, the DNA is TGTGCCAGCAGCTTAGATAGGATGAACACCGGGGAGCTGTTTTTT. It encodes CASSLDRMNTGELFF.

This clonotype was seen ten or more times. V is TRBV5-5 and J is TRBJ2-5; perhaps D is TRBD1 or TRBD2 (5 bases each). Germline values: CDR1 SGHKS, CDR2 YYEKEE (reference sequence). The CDR3 has 15 residues. Deletions cut 2 bases from V and 4 bases from J, with 15 bases between. CDR3 DNA sequence: TGTGCCAGCAGCTTTTCCGGGGCCGCCGCAGAGACCCAGTACTTC. This sequence encodes CASSFSGAAAETQYF.

The chain joins TRBV6-2 or TRBV6-3 to TRBJ2-5; TRBD1 agrees at 9 bases. This CDR3 is 16 amino acids long. V dropped 2 bases and J dropped 2; count of bases not matched to a gene: 6. Germline assignment: CDR1 MNHEY and CDR2 SVGEGT. CDR3 nucleotide sequence: TGTGCCAGCAGTTACCTTTCGGGACAGGGTCAAGAGACCCAGTACTTC. It yields the protein CASSYLSGQGQETQYF.

This chain connects TRBV20-1 to TRBJ2-1; 13 positions match TRBD2. The CDR3 totals 15 residues. Looked up from germline, CDR1 is DFQATT and CDR2 is SNEGSKA (reference sequence). Losses at the gene ends were 5 bases for V and 6 bases for J; bases not matched to a gene: 7. The CDR3 reads CSAPTSGGAGNEQFF. The CDR3 nucleotides are TGCAGTGCTCCAACTAGCGGGGGGGCCGGCAATGAGCAGTTCTTC.

This clonotype was counted many times. This chain uses TRBV6-1 with TRBJ2-2; TRBD1 agrees at 7 bases. Germline V gene data show CDR1 as MNHNS and CDR2 as SASEGT. V shed 6 bases and J 1 base; nucleotides not matched to a gene: 5. This CDR3 has 15 residues. Here the CDR3 reads CASRKNRGNTGELFF. In nucleotides, the CDR3 is TGTGCCAGCAGGAAAAACAGGGGGAACACCGGGGAGCTGTTTTTT.

In this sample, this clonotype turned up a few times. This chain links TRBV6-5 with TRBJ1-3; weak D call: TRBD1 (5 bases). CDR1 MNHEY and CDR2 SVGAGI come from the germline V gene. V was cut by 0 bases and J by 1 base, with 19 bases left in between. The CDR3 spans 19 residues. The CDR3 spells CASSYSRDRRGLSGNTIYF. The CDR3 DNA reads TGTGCCAGCAGTTACTCACGGGACCGACGAGGGTTATCTGGAAACACCATATATTTT.

In this sample, this clonotype turned up a few times. The rearrangement links TRBV28 to TRBJ1-2; D is unclear. This CDR3 contains 12 residues. Germline CDR1 and CDR2: MDHEN and SYDVKM. Trimming removed 2 bases from V and 6 bases from J, with 7 bases in between. The CDR3 nucleotides are TGTGCCAGCAGTTTACCTGGGAATGGCTACACCTTC. Protein product: CASSLPGNGYTF.

This CDR3 reads CSATGGATNEKLFF. Written as DNA, the CDR3 is TGCAGTGCCACAGGGGGGGCAACTAATGAAAAACTGTTTTTT. This sequence joins TRBV20-1 and TRBJ1-4; 8 nucleotides line up with TRBD1. The CDR3 loop spans 14 amino acids. V lost 6 bases and J lost 0; bases outside the gene matches: 3. The V gene's germline CDR1 is DFQATT and CDR2 SNEGSKA (reference sequence).

This clonotype was counted a few times. The chain is built from TRBV6-5 and TRBJ1-3, with D unresolved. Between the trimmed V and J ends, which lost 4 bases and 0 bases, there was a span of 7 bases. Germline CDR1 is MNHEY and CDR2 is SVGAGI. The CDR3 extends over 14 amino acids. This CDR3 reads CASSSGYSGNTIYF. CDR3 DNA sequence: TGTGCCAGCAGTTCGGGGTACTCTGGAAACACCATATATTTT.

Ten or more counts support this clonotype. The chain couples TRBV20-1 to TRBJ2-7; 9 bases agree with TRBD1. The germline CDR1 and CDR2 sequences are DFQATT and SNEGSKA (reference sequence). V shed 3 bases and J 1 base; nucleotides not matched to a gene: 4. The CDR3 spans 14 residues. CDR3 nucleotides: TGCAGTGCTAGGGAAGACAGGGGGTCCTACGAGCAGTACTTC. Translation: CSAREDRGSYEQYF.